Following are 15 T cell receptor beta chains from one sample sequenced in a study of OX40 agonist ivuxolimab in advanced cancers. This table comes from immunoSEQ multiplex PCR, and its TCRdb copy is limited to in-frame clones, with some not included. The table includes tens of thousands of clones, roughly nine tenths detected once. Here the sequenced sample was CD4+ or CD8+ T cells sorted from blood, taken in a trial of the OX40 agonist ivuxolimab. The source of these receptors is an adult with an advanced solid tumor such as melanoma, head and neck, liver or kidney cancer.

V usage is TRBV7-9 and J usage is TRBJ2-7; TRBD2 might be the D (6 bases). The V gene lost 7 bases and the J gene lost 7 bases, with 20 bases spanning the gap. The V gene's germline CDR1 is SEHNR and CDR2 FQNEAQ (reference sequence). CDR3 length: 14 residues. The CDR3 here is CASTRSETAGEQYF. The CDR3 nucleotides are TGTGCCAGCACCCGATCGGAAACGGCGGGAGAGCAGTACTTC.

V gene TRBV5-1 combines with J gene TRBJ2-1; unclear D gene. V was trimmed by 2 bases and J by 2 bases, leaving 8 bases between them. Germline V gene data show CDR1 as SGHRS and CDR2 as YFSETQ. CDR3 length equals 14 residues. The CDR3 loop is CASSLEPAYNEQFF. In DNA form, the CDR3 reads TGCGCCAGCAGCTTAGAACCTGCCTACAATGAGCAGTTCTTC.

V usage is TRBV28 and J usage is TRBJ2-3; 9 bases align to TRBD2. CDR3 size: 18 residues. Per germline, CDR1 MDHEN and CDR2 SYDVKM. V dropped 5 bases and J dropped 1; count of bases not matched to a gene: 13. The CDR3 here is CASSPLAGGPSGTDTQYF. CDR3 DNA: TGTGCCAGCAGTCCTTTGGCGGGGGGGCCTTCTGGCACAGATACGCAGTATTTT.

J is TRBJ2-1 and V is TRBV7-6; D possibly uses TRBD1 or TRBD2 (6 bases each). The CDR3 spans 15 residues. Trimming removed 2 bases from V and 4 bases from J, with 12 bases in between. From germline, CDR1 is SGHVS and CDR2 FNYEAQ. The CDR3 DNA is TGTGCCAGCAGCTTACCGGGGGCCCTATACAATGAGCAGTTCTTC. It codes for CASSLPGALYNEQFF.

The chain links TRBV5-1 to TRBJ1-2; D call uncertain. V was cut by 4 bases and J by 0 bases, with 7 bases left in between. The CDR3 is made up of 13 amino acids. The germline V gene encodes CDR1 SGHRS and CDR2 YFSETQ. CDR3 sequence (DNA): TGCGCCAGCAGCCCTGGGTCTAACTATGGCTACACCTTC. As protein: CASSPGSNYGYTF.

V is TRBV27 and J is TRBJ2-7, with D possibly being TRBD2 (5 bases). Trimming stripped 4 bases from V and 4 bases from J, with 20 bases between. Germline CDR1 reads MNHEY; CDR2 reads SMNVEV (reference sequence). The CDR3 is made up of 16 amino acids. For the CDR3, the DNA is TGTGCCAGCAGTTCCCTGCTACGAGGGATTTCGTACGAGCAGTACTTC. Amino acids: CASSSLLRGISYEQYF.

The chain is built from TRBV19 and TRBJ1-2; TRBD1 matches at 7 bases. Germline V CDR1 and CDR2: LNHDA, SQIVND (reference sequence). The J segment lost 5 bases and the V segment lost 3 bases, leaving 12 bases of the junction unmatched. This CDR3 is built from 16 residues. The CDR3 loop reads CASSIPFTGETYGYTF. The CDR3 coding sequence is TGTGCCAGTAGTATCCCTTTTACAGGGGAAACATATGGCTACACCTTC. Supplemented by reference TRBV19 and TRBJ1-2, the full variable domain reads DGGITQSPKYLFRKEGQNVTLSCEQNLNHDAMYWYRQDPGQGLRLIYYSQIVNDFQKGDIAEGYSVSREKKESFPLTVTSAQKNPTAFYLCASSIPFTGETYGYTFGSGTRLTVV.

The genes are TRBV5-1 and TRBJ2-7; D perhaps matches TRBD1 (5 bases). This CDR3 has 15 amino acids. Trimming shortened V by 0 bases and J by 1 base, and 11 bases separated the two germline ends. Germline V gene data show CDR1 as SGHRS and CDR2 as YFSETQ. The CDR3 bases are TGCGCCAGCAGCTTGGACAGGTACTTATCCTACGAGCAGTACTTC. Its protein product is CASSLDRYLSYEQYF.

The V call is TRBV9, the J call TRBJ1-5; possible D gene TRBD1, 5 bases. CDR3 length equals 14 residues. Trimming shortened V by 2 bases and J by 4 bases, and 10 bases separated the two germline ends. Germline V CDR1 and CDR2: SGDLS, YYNGEE. The CDR3 DNA reads TGTGCCAGCAGCGTCGGGACGGAGAATCAGCCCCAGCATTTT. It codes for CASSVGTENQPQHF.

This chain joins TRBV19 and TRBJ2-5; D is undetermined. This CDR3 comprises 11 residues. The germline CDR1 and CDR2 sequences are LNHDA and SQIVND (reference sequence). Trimming shortened V by 11 bases and J by 1 base, and 8 bases separated the two germline ends. CDR3 protein: CAGPGQETQYF. DNA of the CDR3: TGTGCCGGCCCCGGCCAAGAGACCCAGTACTTC.

This sequence joins TRBV27 and TRBJ2-7; the D gene is possibly TRBD2 (5 bases). The CDR3 is 12 residues long. Germline CDR1 is MNHEY and CDR2 is SMNVEV (reference sequence). The V and J ends lost 6 bases and 4 bases respectively, with 10 bases between them. As DNA, the CDR3 is TGTGCCAGCAGGGGGAGTTGGTACGAGCAGTACTTC. It yields the protein CASRGSWYEQYF.

The count of this clone is one. This sequence joins TRBV5-6 and TRBJ2-7, with D perhaps TRBD2 (6 bases). V dropped 6 bases and J dropped 4 bases, with 17 bases sitting between them. The CDR3 is made up of 14 amino acids. Per germline, CDR1 SGHDT and CDR2 YYEEEE. As DNA, the CDR3 is TGTGCCAGCATTTGGGGGGTAGAAGGATACGAGCAGTACTTC. This codes for CASIWGVEGYEQYF.

This rearrangement joins TRBV4-3 to TRBJ2-7; D gene unclear. The germline V and J ends were trimmed by 0 bases and 0 bases, with 6 bases remaining between them. Germline V gene data show CDR1 as LGHNA and CDR2 as YSLEER. The CDR3 is 14 amino acids. The CDR3 region is CASSQEESSYEQYF. DNA of the CDR3: TGCGCCAGCAGCCAAGAAGAGAGCTCCTACGAGCAGTACTTC.

The V gene is TRBV7-9, the J gene TRBJ2-7; the D gene is possibly TRBD2 (7 bases). This CDR3 has 15 amino acids. Germline CDR1 SEHNR, CDR2 FQNEAQ (reference sequence). Trimming shortened V by 4 bases and J by 2 bases, and 15 bases separated the two germline ends. Here the CDR3 reads CASSSAGGRPYEQYF. The CDR3 nucleotides are TGTGCCAGCAGCTCCGCCGGGGGGCGGCCCTACGAGCAGTACTTC.

The rearrangement links TRBV27 to TRBJ1-2; tentatively, D is TRBD1 (5 bases). Trimming left V 7 bases short and J 6 bases short, with 9 bases between. The CDR3 spans 11 residues. Germline assignment: CDR1 MNHEY and CDR2 SMNVEV (reference sequence). This CDR3 reads CASTRGDGYTF. The DNA of the CDR3 is TGTGCCAGCACGCGAGGGGATGGCTACACCTTC.